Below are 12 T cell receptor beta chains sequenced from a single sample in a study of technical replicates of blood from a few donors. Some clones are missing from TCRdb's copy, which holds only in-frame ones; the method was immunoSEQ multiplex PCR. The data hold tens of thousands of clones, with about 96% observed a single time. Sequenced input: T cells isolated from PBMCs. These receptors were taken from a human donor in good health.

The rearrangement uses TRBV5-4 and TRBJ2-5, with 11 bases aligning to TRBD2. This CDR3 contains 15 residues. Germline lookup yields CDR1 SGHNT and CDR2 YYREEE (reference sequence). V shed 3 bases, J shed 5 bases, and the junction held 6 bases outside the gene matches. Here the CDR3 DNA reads TGTGCCAGCAGCTCACTGGGACTAGCGGCCGAGACCCAGTACTTC. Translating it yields CASSSLGLAAETQYF.

CDR3 sequence (DNA): TGTGCCACCAGCAGAGGGCGGGCTAGCGGCCCCCCAGATACGCAGTATTTT. Protein: CATSRGRASGPPDTQYF. The chain is built from TRBV15 and TRBJ2-3, with TRBD2 matching 7 bases. There are 17 residues in the CDR3. Germline CDR1 reads LNHNV; CDR2 reads YYDKDF (reference sequence). J lost 4 bases, V lost 1 base, and 11 bases had no gene match.

This chain's CDR3 is CASSLAEPGYNEQFF. As DNA, the CDR3 is TGCGCCAGCAGCTTGGCAGAGCCGGGATACAATGAGCAGTTCTTC. The chain uses TRBV5-1 and TRBJ2-1, with D possibly being TRBD2 (5 bases). This CDR3 comprises 15 residues. V was cut by 0 bases and J by 4 bases, with 11 bases left in between. Germline assignment: CDR1 SGHRS and CDR2 YFSETQ.

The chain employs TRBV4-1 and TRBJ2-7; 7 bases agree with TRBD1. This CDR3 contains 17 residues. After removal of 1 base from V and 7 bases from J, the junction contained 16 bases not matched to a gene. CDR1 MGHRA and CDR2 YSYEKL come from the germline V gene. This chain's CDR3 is CASSQALPGPKGAEQYF. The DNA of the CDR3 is TGCGCCAGCAGCCAAGCCCTCCCGGGGCCGAAGGGGGCTGAGCAGTACTTC.

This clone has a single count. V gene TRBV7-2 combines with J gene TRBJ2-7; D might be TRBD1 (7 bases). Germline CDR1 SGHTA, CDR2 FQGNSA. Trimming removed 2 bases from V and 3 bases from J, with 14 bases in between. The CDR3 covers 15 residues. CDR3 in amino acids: CASSLNPGDSYEQYF. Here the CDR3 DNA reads TGTGCCAGCAGCTTAAACCCGGGGGACAGCTACGAGCAGTACTTC.

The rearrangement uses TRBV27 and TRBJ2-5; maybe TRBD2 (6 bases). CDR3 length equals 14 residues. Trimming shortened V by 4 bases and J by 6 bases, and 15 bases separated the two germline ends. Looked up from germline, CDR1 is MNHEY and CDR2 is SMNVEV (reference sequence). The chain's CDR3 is CASSSPGLRQTQYF. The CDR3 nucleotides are TGTGCCAGCAGTTCCCCGGGACTTAGGCAGACCCAGTACTTC.

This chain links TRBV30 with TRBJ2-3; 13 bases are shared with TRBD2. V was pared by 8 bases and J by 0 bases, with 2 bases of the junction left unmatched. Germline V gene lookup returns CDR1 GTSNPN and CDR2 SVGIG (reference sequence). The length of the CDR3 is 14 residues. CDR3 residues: CAGGLAGSTDTQYF. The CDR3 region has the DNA TGTGCCGGGGGACTAGCGGGGAGCACAGATACGCAGTATTTT.

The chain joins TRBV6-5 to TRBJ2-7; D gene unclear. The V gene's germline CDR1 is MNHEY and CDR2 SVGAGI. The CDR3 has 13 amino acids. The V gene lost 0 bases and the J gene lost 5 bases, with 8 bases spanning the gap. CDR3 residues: CASSYSVRDEQYF. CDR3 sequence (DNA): TGTGCCAGCAGTTACTCGGTTCGCGACGAGCAGTACTTC.

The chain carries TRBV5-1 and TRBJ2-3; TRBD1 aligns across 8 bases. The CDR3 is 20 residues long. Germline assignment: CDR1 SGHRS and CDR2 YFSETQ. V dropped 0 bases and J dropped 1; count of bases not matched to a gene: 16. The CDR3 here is CASSLEPGGASGQRTDTQYF. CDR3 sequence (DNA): TGCGCCAGCAGCTTGGAACCAGGGGGCGCCTCCGGCCAACGCACAGATACGCAGTATTTT.

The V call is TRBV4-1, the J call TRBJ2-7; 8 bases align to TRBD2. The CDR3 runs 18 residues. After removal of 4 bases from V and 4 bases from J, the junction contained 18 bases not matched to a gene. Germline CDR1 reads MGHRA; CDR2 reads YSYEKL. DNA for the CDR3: TGCGCCAGCAGCCCAAGGGCCTTGGGTAGCGGGGAAACATACGAGCAGTACTTC. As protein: CASSPRALGSGETYEQYF.

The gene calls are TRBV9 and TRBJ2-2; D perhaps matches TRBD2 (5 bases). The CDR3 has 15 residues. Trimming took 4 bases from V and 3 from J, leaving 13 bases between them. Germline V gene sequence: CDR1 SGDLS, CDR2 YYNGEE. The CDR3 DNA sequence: TGTGCCAGCAGCCCACTCCGGGAACACACCGGGGAGCTGTTTTTT. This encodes CASSPLREHTGELFF.

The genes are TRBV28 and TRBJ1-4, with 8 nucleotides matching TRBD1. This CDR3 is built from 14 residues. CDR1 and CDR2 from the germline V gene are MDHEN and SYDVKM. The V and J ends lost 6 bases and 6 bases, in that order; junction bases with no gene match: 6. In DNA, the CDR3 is TGTGCCAGCAGCCCGACAGGGGAGGATGAAAAACTGTTTTTT. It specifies CASSPTGEDEKLFF. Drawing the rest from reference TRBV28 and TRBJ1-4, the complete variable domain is DVKVTQSSRYLVKRTGEKVFLECVQDMDHENMFWYRQDPGLGLRLIYFSYDVKMKEKGDIPEGYSVSREKKERFSLILESASTNQTSMYLCASSPTGEDEKLFFGSGTQLSVL.